These T cell receptor beta chains were read from a single sample in a study of T cells after posttransplantation cyclophosphamide. Clones were sequenced by immunoSEQ multiplex PCR, and TCRdb holds only the in-frame ones, with some missing. The sample has approximately 10,000 clones, roughly 90% seen once; the top ten hold under 5%. The sequenced sample was PBMCs, obtained roughly 67 weeks after allogeneic stem cell transplant with calcineurin inhibitor and methotrexate. Source of these receptors: a male patient between 45 and 60 years old who received an allogeneic stem cell transplant from an unrelated donor, was CMV-positive, and had chronic GVHD only. Some T cells may be transferred from the graft donor. Both conserved end residues are part of each CDR3. The D gene is left open where the match is weak. Only some rows state a clone size, as once, few, many or a class for expanded clones.

abundance | d_gene | j_gene | v_gene | CDR3aa | CDR3nt
. | TRBD1 | TRBJ2-3 | TRBV7-8 | CASSLTGTGVADTQYF | TGTGCCAGCAGCCTCACCGGGACAGGGGTCGCAGATACGCAGTATTTT
. | . | TRBJ1-3 | TRBV5-1 | CASREGNSGNTIYF | TGCGCCAGCAGGGAGGGAAACTCTGGAAACACCATATATTTT
once | . | TRBJ1-5 | TRBV19 | CASSLVLSNQPQHF | TGTGCCAGTAGCCTGGTGCTAAGCAATCAGCCCCAGCATTTT
. | . | TRBJ1-5 | TRBV19 | CASSTGQLNSNQPQHF | TGTGCCAGTAGCACCGGACAGTTAAATAGCAATCAGCCCCAGCATTTT
. | . | TRBJ2-7 | TRBV18 | CASSPPGAFGYEQYF | TGTGCCAGCTCACCACCAGGGGCTTTCGGCTACGAGCAGTACTTC
. | TRBD1 | TRBJ2-7 | TRBV5-5 | CASSLAPGQGFNEQYF | TGTGCCAGCAGCTTGGCCCCGGGACAGGGATTCAACGAGCAGTACTTC
. | . | TRBJ2-2 | TRBV28 | CASRPVTGELFF | TGTGCCAGCAGGCCAGTCACCGGGGAGCTGTTTTTT
. | TRBD2 | TRBJ2-7 | TRBV7-9 | CASSFGLAGAYEQYF | TGTGCCAGCAGCTTTGGACTAGCGGGGGCCTACGAGCAGTACTTC
. | TRBD2 | TRBJ2-7 | TRBV29-1 | CSVEGVSGGLYEQYF | TGCAGCGTCGAAGGTGTCAGCGGGGGACTCTACGAGCAGTACTTC
. | TRBD2 | TRBJ2-7 | TRBV5-6 | CASSLDLAGGYEQYF | TGTGCCAGCAGCTTGGATCTAGCGGGGGGCTACGAGCAGTACTTC
. | . | TRBJ1-1 | TRBV9 | CASSLGGEAFF | TGTGCCAGCAGCCTCGGGGGGGAAGCTTTCTTT
. | . | TRBJ2-3 | TRBV19 | CASRSVADTQYF | TGTGCCAGTAGATCAGTTGCAGATACGCAGTATTTT
. | . | TRBJ2-2 | TRBV4-1 | CASSQAVVGTGVSGRAAGELFF | TGCGCCAGCAGCCAAGCGGTTGTTGGGACAGGGGTTAGCGGGAGGGCTGCCGGGGAGCTGTTTTTT
once | TRBD1 | TRBJ2-5 | TRBV6-5 | CASSRDRQETQYF | TGTGCCAGCAGCCGGGACAGACAAGAGACCCAGTACTTC
once | . | TRBJ1-6 | TRBV27 | CASSYRETSPLHF | TGTGCCAGCAGTTACAGGGAGACTTCACCCCTCCACTTT
. | TRBD1 | TRBJ1-1 | TRBV6-1 | CASTLTTGDTEAFF | TGTGCCAGCACCCTAACAACAGGGGACACTGAAGCTTTCTTT
. | TRBD1 | TRBJ2-6 | TRBV7-3 | CASSARGPGANVLTF | TGTGCCAGCAGCGCAAGGGGGCCTGGGGCCAACGTCCTGACTTTC
. | . | TRBJ2-5 | TRBV7-9 | CASTQGMTETQYF | TGTGCCAGCACCCAGGGTATGACAGAGACCCAGTACTTC
. | . | TRBJ1-4 | TRBV7-9 | CASSLDGGPTEEKLFF | TGTGCCAGCAGCTTAGATGGAGGACCTACTGAGGAAAAACTGTTTTTT
. | . | TRBJ1-2 | TRBV5-6 | CASSLEGTGLGYTF | TGTGCCAGCAGCTTGGAGGGAACAGGGTTGGGCTACACCTTC
. | . | TRBJ1-1 | TRBV7-9 | CASSLGSPEAFF | TGTGCCAGCAGCTTAGGTTCCCCCGAGGCTTTCTTT
. | TRBD1 | TRBJ1-1 | TRBV7-9 | CASSLTGYHTEAFF | TGTGCCAGCAGCTTGACAGGGTATCACACTGAAGCTTTCTTT
. | . | TRBJ1-1 | TRBV15 | CATSLRDMNTEAFF | TGTGCCACCAGCTTACGGGACATGAACACTGAAGCTTTCTTT
. | TRBD2 | TRBJ2-3 | TRBV7-3 | CASSLKVGGAEDTQYF | TGTGCCAGCAGCTTAAAGGTCGGGGGGGCGGAGGATACGCAGTATTTT
. | . | TRBJ2-7 | TRBV6-6 | CASGSPVSSYEQYF | TGTGCCAGCGGTTCCCCGGTTAGCTCCTACGAGCAGTACTTC
. | . | TRBJ2-6 | TRBV28 | CASSSRVSSGANVLTF | TGTGCCAGCAGCTCCCGGGTCAGCTCTGGGGCCAACGTCCTGACTTTC
. | . | TRBJ2-7 | TRBV10-3 | CAISDEAPYEQYF | TGTGCCATCAGTGATGAGGCGCCCTACGAGCAGTACTTC
. | . | TRBJ1-6 | TRBV13 | CASSLGRVAVGNSPLHF | TGTGCCAGCAGCTTAGGCCGTGTGGCCGTCGGGAATTCACCCCTCCACTTT
. | . | TRBJ2-1 | TRBV7-2 | CASSLGYTDNEQFF | TGTGCCAGCAGCCTCGGTTATACCGACAATGAGCAGTTCTTC
few | . | TRBJ1-3 | TRBV5-5 | CASSWSDSSGNTIYF | TGTGCCAGCAGCTGGAGTGACAGTTCTGGAAACACCATATATTTT
. | TRBD2 | TRBJ2-5 | TRBV7-2 | CASSLRLAGVGEQYF | TGTGCCAGCAGCTTGAGACTAGCGGGAGTAGGAGAGCAGTACTTC